This TCR beta chain was captured in a study of T-cell memory formation after mild COVID-19. This CDR3 region has 15 residues. Unmatched junction bases numbered 3, after V lost 0 bases and J lost 3 bases. CDR1 and CDR2 from the germline V gene are LGHDT and YNNKEL (reference sequence). Each CDR3 protein is one row after TCRdb ran MiXCR on the 5' RACE reads. This sample has around 200,000 distinct CDR3 sequences; 20% to 25% occur once, and the top ten carry 23%. Sequencing was performed on PBMCs or a T cell subset sorted from them (not recorded which). The receptor was derived from an adult woman who had mild COVID-19 (a few samples of this study predate the infection). Cell type and time point are not known. The chain carries TRBV3-1 and TRBJ2-7, with TRBD1 matching 9 bases. The CDR3 is CASSQEWTGDYEQYF. The CDR3 coding sequence is TGTGCCAGCAGCCAAGAGTGGACAGGGGACTACGAGCAGTACTTC.